The T cell receptor (beta chain) described here comes from a study of blood T cell repertoires in COVID-19. CDR1 and CDR2 (germline): MNHEY, SMNVEV (reference sequence). V lost 3 bases, J lost 9 bases, and 12 bases lay in between. The CDR3 is made up of 14 amino acids. Only in-frame clones appear in the TCRdb table, and some are missing; sequencing was by immunoSEQ multiplex PCR. In the table there are roughly 430,000 clones, 88% of which are singletons. The study recruited people aged 18 to 89 years across approximately 24 US areas. Clinical histories supplied by participants themselves formed the basis of cohort assignment.

The source of this sequence is a woman aged 40 to 50 with acute COVID-19. This chain uses TRBV27 with TRBJ1-6, with a possible D match to TRBD1 (5 bases). Sequences were obtained from PBMCs or T cells enriched from blood (not recorded which). CDR3 residues: CASSFAGMGSPLHF. For the CDR3, the DNA is TGTGCCAGCAGTTTTGCAGGGATGGGTTCACCCCTCCACTTT.